The table lists the clone carrying this TCR beta chain with many counts. Its antigen is still unknown. The record originates from a study of regulatory T cells in long-lasting Graves disease. Combining iRepertoire HTBI primers with Arm-PCR of CDR3 regions, the authors built TCR beta libraries. TCRdb analysed the multiplex PCR reads with MiXCR anew, one entry per CDR3 protein. This table has around 250,000 distinct CDR3 sequences, 20% appearing once. Time point reported: newly diagnosed GD, antithyroid drugs for less than 3 months. RNA extracted from PBMCs served as the sequencing template. In Xi'an, China, an endocrinology department was the source of patients. Findings of the study overall: Accuracy was perhaps lowered by the small sample size. The TCR repertoire of persistent Graves' patients was less diverse than that of newly diagnosed ones. Under persistent disease, TRBV28, TRBJ1-2 and TRBJ2-5 were used preferentially.

Germline V gene data show CDR1 as LGHNA and CDR2 as YNFKEQ. Trimming removed 0 bases at V and 1 base at J, with 9 bases between. The CDR3 runs to 15 residues. The chain links TRBV4-2 to TRBJ1-2, with unresolved D. This clonotype was sampled from a female donor with Graves disease. This specimen consisted of peripheral blood mononuclear cells (PBMCs), obtained at new diagnosis, from a patient treated with antithyroid drugs. CDR3 coding DNA: TGTGCCAGCAGCCAAGATCACAGCCTTAACTATGGCTACACCTTC. Translation: CASSQDHSLNYGYTF.